What follows are 5 T cell receptor beta chains derived from one specimen sequenced in a study of blood T cell repertoires in COVID-19. The data were produced by immunoSEQ multiplex PCR, yet TCRdb's version contains in-frame clones alone and is incomplete. The table includes approximately 150,000 clones, about 86% detected once. The sample taken for sequencing was peripheral blood. Receptors were obtained from a woman between 55 and 75 years old with acute or convalescent COVID-19.

The rearrangement joins TRBV3-1 (or the pseudogene TRBV3-2) to TRBJ1-1; D remains unclear. V gave up 4 bases and J gave up 7 bases, with 13 bases separating them. This CDR3 has 13 amino acids. Germline assignment: CDR1 LGHDT and CDR2 YNNKEL (reference sequence). In DNA, the CDR3 is TGTGCCAGCAGCCGCGGGAAACGGGGTGAAGCTTTCTTT. Encoded protein: CASSRGKRGEAFF.

About this clone: Other DNA sequences of this sample code for an identical CDR3. CDR3: CASSLGLGGYEQYF. The CDR3, as DNA: TGTGCCAGCAGCTTGGGACTAGGGGGCTACGAGCAGTACTTC. This chain links TRBV7-8 with TRBJ2-7, with 8 bases fitting TRBD2. Germline V gene sequence: CDR1 SGHVS, CDR2 FQNEAQ. V was pared by 3 bases and J by 3 bases, with 4 bases of the junction left unmatched. The CDR3 spans 14 residues.

The V call is TRBV5-8, the J call TRBJ2-3; 10 bases map to TRBD1. The ends lost 4 bases at V and 1 base at J; junction bases unmatched: 12. The CDR3 is 18 residues long. Germline V lookup: CDR1 SGHTS, CDR2 YDEGEE. CDR3 residues: CASSPGQGPTYGTDTQYF. Written as DNA, the CDR3 is TGTGCCAGCAGCCCGGGACAGGGGCCAACTTACGGCACAGATACGCAGTATTTT. Drawing the rest from reference TRBV5-8 and TRBJ2-3, the complete variable domain is EAGVTQSPTHLIKTRGQQATLRCSPISGHTSVYWYQQALGLGLQFLLWYDEGEERNRGNFPPRFSGRQFPNYSSELNVNALELEDSALYLCASSPGQGPTYGTDTQYFGPGTRLTVL.

The chain employs TRBV6-5 and TRBJ2-7, with D unclear. Germline V gene lookup returns CDR1 MNHEY and CDR2 SVGAGI. This CDR3 is built from 15 residues. V lost 0 bases and J 3 bases, leaving 12 bases between the germline ends. The CDR3 DNA reads TGTGCCAGCAGTTACTCGATCGACACATACTACGAGCAGTACTTC. Its translation: CASSYSIDTYYEQYF.

The V call is TRBV6-5, the J call TRBJ2-3; TRBD2 is a possible D gene (6 bases). This CDR3 contains 14 residues. The germline V gene encodes CDR1 MNHEY and CDR2 SVGAGI. Trimming shortened V by 6 bases and J by 2 bases, and 12 bases separated the two germline ends. CDR3 region: CASSPGLHTDTQYF. The DNA of the CDR3 is TGTGCCAGCAGCCCGGGACTTCACACAGATACGCAGTATTTT.